The 23 T cell receptor beta chains reported below all come from one sample, sequenced in a study of T cells in Graves' hyperthyroidism and ophthalmopathy (dated by TCRdb to between 2018 and 2020). Library prep was done by multiplex PCR. For sequencing, an Illumina HiSeq 2000 was employed. Amplification of TCR beta CDR3 regions was carried out from RNA transcripts. The TCR CDR3 was subjected to a first round of RT-PCR using the HTBI primer set and the Qiagen OneStep RT-PCR kit. Clones were called with MiXCR by TCRdb after fastp trimmed the public reads at Q25, and only in-frame beta chains were retained. Entries are consolidated by CDR3 protein sequence, retaining the most common genes and DNA. This sample has 380,000 or so distinct CDR3 sequences in its table, and 19% of those were observed once. 3% to 4.5% of the sample goes to the ten largest clones. Input material: blood. These TCRs come from a woman aged 18-29 years with Graves' hyperthyroidism.

This clonotype appeared many times. J is TRBJ1-2 and V is TRBV6-5; TRBD1 matches at 7 bases. Germline-derived CDR1 and CDR2 are MNHEY and SVGAGI. The CDR3 has 14 amino acids. V was clipped by 4 bases and J by 7 bases; unmatched bases: 9. The CDR3 coding sequence is TGTGCCAGCAGTTGGAGAAACCCAGGGGGTGGCTACACCTTC. Its translation: CASSWRNPGGGYTF.

The chain couples TRBV19 to TRBJ1-5; D not resolved. The CDR3 length is 15 residues. Germline CDR1 is LNHDA and CDR2 is SQIVND (reference sequence). V was trimmed by 5 bases and J by 10 bases, leaving 21 bases between them. CDR3 sequence reads: CASSALTDGMGPQHF. CDR3 nucleotide sequence: TGTGCCAGTAGTGCCCTTACGGACGGAATGGGACCCCAGCATTTT.

The chain has TRBV7-2 and TRBJ1-1; D unclear. Trimming shortened V by 1 base and J by 10 bases, and 7 bases separated the two germline ends. Germline CDR1 is SGHTA and CDR2 is FQGNSA. This CDR3 is built from 11 residues. CDR3 in DNA: TGTGCCAGCAGCTTAGGGCTTGCAGCTTTCTTT. It codes for CASSLGLAAFF.

In its sample, this clonotype was seen many times. V usage is TRBV7-9 and J usage is TRBJ2-7, with a possible D match to TRBD1 (6 bases). Germline V gives CDR1 SEHNR, CDR2 FQNEAQ (reference sequence). This CDR3 contains 13 residues. Trimming stripped 2 bases from V and 3 bases from J, with 8 bases between. The CDR3 sequence is CASSLNRDYEQYF. The CDR3 nucleotides are TGTGCCAGCAGCTTAAACAGGGACTACGAGCAGTACTTC.

The chain has TRBV12-3 or TRBV12-4 and TRBJ1-3; D gene uncertain. V was shortened by 5 bases and J by 4 bases, with 9 bases between the two germline ends. The CDR3 is 13 residues long. The CDR3 nucleotides are TGTGCCAGCAGTGCCTCACCCGGAAACACCATATATTTT. Residues: CASSASPGNTIYF.

This clonotype was seen many times. This chain joins TRBV20-1 and TRBJ1-2; 9 positions agree with TRBD1. Unmatched junction bases numbered 12, after V lost 6 bases and J lost 4 bases. This CDR3 is 15 amino acids long. Germline V gene sequence: CDR1 DFQATT, CDR2 SNEGSKA (reference sequence). DNA for the CDR3: TGCAGTGCCGATCGACCCGGGACAGGGCCCTATGGCTACACCTTC. Translation gives CSADRPGTGPYGYTF.

This clonotype was observed a few times. The J gene is TRBJ1-5, the V gene TRBV2; TRBD1 aligns across 11 bases. J was trimmed by 4 bases and V by 4 bases; bases with no gene match: 6. Germline V gene data show CDR1 as SNHLY and CDR2 as FYNNEI. The CDR3 runs to 16 residues. This CDR3 reads CASSARTGGFNQPQHF. CDR3 DNA sequence: TGTGCCAGCAGTGCGCGGACAGGGGGCTTTAATCAGCCCCAGCATTTT.

In its sample, this clonotype was seen many times. CDR3 nucleotide sequence: TGCGCCAGCAGCCAAGGGTGGGGGGGCGAGCAGTACTTC. Translated: CASSQGWGGEQYF. The chain combines TRBV4-1 with TRBJ2-7; TRBD2 matches at 7 bases. V lost 1 base to trimming and J lost 6 bases; unmatched junction nucleotides: 3. Per the germline V gene, CDR1 is MGHRA and CDR2 is YSYEKL. CDR3 length: 13 residues.

Of note for this clonotype: Its ends do not fully match the called genes, so a read error is possible. This chain uses TRBV7-9 with TRBJ2-5, with D perhaps matching TRBD1 (6 bases). Germline V gene lookup returns CDR1 SEHNR and CDR2 FQNEAQ (reference sequence). This CDR3 has 13 amino acids. Written as DNA, the CDR3 is TGTGCCAGCAGCCCGGACAGTCAAGAGACCCTGTACTTC. Translation gives CASSPDSQETLYF.

This clonotype has at least ten counts. V gene TRBV20-1 combines with J gene TRBJ1-2; TRBD1 aligns across 8 bases. V was clipped by 1 base and J by 2 bases; unmatched bases: 12. CDR3 size: 17 residues. Per germline, CDR1 DFQATT and CDR2 SNEGSKA (reference sequence). The CDR3 loop reads CSARGRDRRQLNYGYTF. The CDR3 coding sequence is TGCAGTGCTAGAGGCCGGGACAGGAGACAACTAAACTATGGCTACACCTTC.

This clonotype was found many times. This chain uses TRBV5-6 with TRBJ1-1; 7 bases agree with TRBD1. V lost 4 bases and J lost 8; bases outside the gene matches: 5. This CDR3 spans 12 amino acids. Looked up from germline, CDR1 is SGHDT and CDR2 is YYEEEE. The CDR3 DNA follows: TGTGCCAGCAGCGGAGGGACAGACGAAGCTTTCTTT. Its protein product is CASSGGTDEAFF.

This clonotype was seen ten or more times. This sequence joins TRBV6-1 and TRBJ2-5; 7 bases are a match to TRBD2. V lost 6 bases and J lost 4; bases outside the gene matches: 14. This CDR3 spans 16 amino acids. Per the germline V gene, CDR1 is MNHNS and CDR2 is SASEGT. CDR3 amino acids: CASSEPGLPIGETQYF. DNA for the CDR3: TGTGCCAGCAGCGAACCGGGACTACCTATTGGAGAGACCCAGTACTTC.

This clonotype was counted a few times. The rearrangement links TRBV6-2 or TRBV6-3 to TRBJ1-1; D gene uncertain. Germline CDR1 and CDR2: MNHEY and SVGEGT. V lost 6 bases to trimming and J lost 8 bases, with 10 bases between them. This CDR3 has 11 amino acids. In nucleotides, the CDR3 is TGTGCCAGCAGGGAAGTAAGGGAAGCTTTCTTT. Amino acids: CASREVREAFF.

This clonotype was seen repeatedly, ten times or more. This chain joins TRBV19 and TRBJ1-1; tentatively, D is TRBD1 (5 bases). The CDR3 sequence is 14 residues long. Trimming left V 3 bases short and J 5 bases short, with 13 bases between. Germline CDR1 and CDR2: LNHDA and SQIVND (reference sequence). CDR3 loop: CASSIAAGPTEAFF. In nucleotides, the CDR3 is TGTGCCAGTAGTATTGCGGCAGGGCCAACTGAAGCTTTCTTT.

The J gene is TRBJ2-7, the V gene TRBV7-9; either TRBD1 or TRBD2 may fit D (5 bases each). The germline CDR1 and CDR2 sequences are SEHNR and FQNEAQ (reference sequence). The CDR3 consists of 14 residues. V gave up 5 bases and J gave up 6 bases, with 17 bases separating them. The CDR3 DNA is TGTGCCAGCAGCCCCGGGACCTACGACGGCGAGCAGTACTTC. Its protein product is CASSPGTYDGEQYF. The variable domain in full, completed from reference TRBV7-9 and TRBJ2-7, reads DTGVSQNPRHKITKRGQNVTFRCDPISEHNRLYWYRQTLGQGPEFLTYFQNEAQLEKSRLLSDRFSAERPKGSFSTLEIQRTEQGDSAMYLCASSPGTYDGEQYFGPGTRLTVT.

This clonotype was observed a few times. The V call is TRBV11-2, the J call TRBJ1-4; D possibly corresponds to TRBD1 (5 bases). Germline V gene data show CDR1 as SGHAT and CDR2 as FQNNGV. Trimming took 4 bases from V and 7 from J, leaving 13 bases between them. This CDR3 contains 14 residues. The CDR3 sequence: CASSSGLGGEKLFF. The DNA for the CDR3 is TGTGCCAGCAGCTCCGGTCTCGGGGGTGAAAAACTGTTTTTT.

V and J are TRBV5-1 and TRBJ2-7, with 8 bases aligning to TRBD2. Germline values: CDR1 SGHRS, CDR2 YFSETQ. After removal of 3 bases from V and 4 bases from J, the junction contained 18 bases not matched to a gene. The CDR3 runs 18 residues. CDR3 residues: CASSYEYESGGFLYEQYF. The CDR3 coding sequence is TGCGCCAGCAGCTACGAATACGAAAGCGGGGGTTTCTTATACGAGCAGTACTTC. The full variable domain, its missing parts supplied by reference TRBV5-1 and TRBJ2-7, is KAGVTQTPRYLIKTRGQQVTLSCSPISGHRSVSWYQQTPGQGLQFLFEYFSETQRNKGNFPGRFSGRQFSNSRSEMNVSTLELGDSALYLCASSYEYESGGFLYEQYFGPGTRLTVT.

This clonotype was seen repeatedly, ten times or more. The rearrangement uses TRBV20-1 and TRBJ1-1; 9 nucleotides agree with TRBD1. The CDR3 is 11 amino acids. Germline lookup yields CDR1 DFQATT and CDR2 SNEGSKA (reference sequence). Losses at the gene ends were 6 bases for V and 4 bases for J; bases not matched to a gene: 0. The CDR3 sequence: CSAGQGTEAFF. DNA for the CDR3: TGCAGTGCGGGACAGGGCACTGAAGCTTTCTTT.

This clonotype was seen at least ten times. This chain uses TRBV20-1 with TRBJ2-5; TRBD2 matches at 15 bases. V lost 3 bases to trimming and J lost 2 bases; unmatched junction nucleotides: 4. The germline V gene has CDR1 DFQATT and CDR2 SNEGSKA (reference sequence). The CDR3 sequence is 16 residues long. The CDR3 loop reads CSARGLAGGAQETQYF. CDR3 coding DNA: TGCAGTGCTAGGGGACTAGCGGGGGGAGCACAAGAGACCCAGTACTTC.

This clonotype was seen repeatedly, ten times or more. CDR3 residues: CATSDQQGTHGYTF. The CDR3 region has the DNA TGTGCCACCAGTGACCAACAGGGGACGCATGGCTACACCTTC. The J gene is TRBJ1-2, the V gene TRBV24-1; 7 nucleotides align to TRBD1. The CDR3 has 14 amino acids. The germline V gene encodes CDR1 KGHDR and CDR2 SFDVKD. Losses at the gene ends were 4 bases for V and 6 bases for J; bases not matched to a gene: 7.

In its sample, this clonotype was seen many times. The V gene is TRBV5-6, the J gene TRBJ1-1; 12 positions agree with TRBD1. This CDR3 spans 14 amino acids. The ends lost 3 bases at V and 5 bases at J; junction bases unmatched: 2. CDR1 is SGHDT and CDR2 is YYEEEE in the germline V gene. This CDR3 is CASSWDRGLTEAFF. Written as DNA, the CDR3 is TGTGCCAGCAGCTGGGACAGGGGGCTAACTGAAGCTTTCTTT.

As for this clonotype: Possible read error: a much larger clone is one base away. V gene TRBV24-1 combines with J gene TRBJ2-5; D perhaps matches TRBD1 (5 bases). The V and J ends lost 4 bases and 4 bases respectively, with 15 bases between them. The CDR3 has 15 amino acids. CDR1 and CDR2 from the germline V gene are KGHDR and SFDVKD. The CDR3 spells CATSDPGHAPETQYF. The CDR3 bases are TGTGCCACCAGTGACCCCGGACACGCCCCAGAGACCCAGTACTTC.

This clonotype was recorded at least ten times. The V call is TRBV10-3, the J call TRBJ1-2; weak D call: TRBD1 (5 bases). V was pared by 4 bases and J by 4 bases, with 22 bases between. Germline V CDR1 and CDR2: ENHRY, SYGVKD. There are 17 residues in the CDR3. DNA of the CDR3: TGTGCCATCAGTGGGGGGATCACGTCGGGGGAGATCTATGGCTACACCTTC. Translation: CAISGGITSGEIYGYTF.